Below are 7 T cell receptor beta chains sequenced from a single sample in a study of cytomegalovirus exposure and HLA in healthy donors. Vbeta (60) and Jbeta (13) primers were used in the PCR. The data were produced by immunoSEQ multiplex PCR, yet TCRdb's version contains in-frame clones alone and is incomplete. Of fewer than 150,000 clones listed, 60% to 85% are singletons. The sample consisted of PBMCs. These receptor sequences come from a man between 18 and 29 years old in good health and CMV-seronegative.

The gene calls are TRBV14 and TRBJ2-1; 16 nucleotides match TRBD2. The CDR3 is made up of 18 amino acids. The V and J ends lost 1 base and 8 bases, in that order; junction bases with no gene match: 8. CDR1 and CDR2 (germline): SGHDN, FVKESK. The DNA for the CDR3 is TGTGCCAGCAGCCAAGCCCAGGGACTAGCGGGGGGGATCTATGAGCAGTTCTTC. Translated: CASSQAQGLAGGIYEQFF. Complete variable domain (other parts from reference TRBV14 and TRBJ2-1): EAGVTQFPSHSVIEKGQTVTLRCDPISGHDNLYWYRRVMGKEIKFLLHFVKESKQDESGMPNNRFLAERTGGTYSTLKVQPAELEDSGVYFCASSQAQGLAGGIYEQFFGPGTRLTVL.

The J gene is TRBJ2-3, the V gene TRBV7-2, with 13 positions matching TRBD2. The V gene's germline CDR1 is SGHTA and CDR2 FQGNSA. V gave up 5 bases and J gave up 9 bases; unmatched junction bases: 11. The CDR3 has 16 residues. The CDR3: CASSLRTSGRSGTQYF. The CDR3, as DNA: TGTGCCAGCAGCCTCCGGACTAGCGGGAGATCTGGAACGCAGTATTTT.

This sequence joins TRBV18 and TRBJ1-1; no clear D gene. This CDR3 is 14 amino acids long. Looked up from germline, CDR1 is KGHSH and CDR2 is LQKENI. The V gene lost 3 bases and the J gene lost 1 base, with 9 bases spanning the gap. Here the CDR3 DNA reads TGTGCCAGCTCACCTTCATCACAGAACACTGAAGCTTTCTTT. Its protein is CASSPSSQNTEAFF.

This chain connects TRBV7-9 to TRBJ2-5; 9 bases match TRBD2. Looked up from germline, CDR1 is SEHNR and CDR2 is FQNEAQ (reference sequence). The CDR3 runs to 15 residues. V lost 5 bases to trimming and J lost 1 base; unmatched junction nucleotides: 5. CDR3 DNA sequence: TGTGCCAGCAGCCAGTTACTAGCGGGCCAAGAGACCCAGTACTTC. It encodes CASSQLLAGQETQYF.

The table lists this clone with a count of one. The rearrangement joins TRBV10-3 to TRBJ2-7; unclear D gene. Between the trimmed V and J ends, which lost 3 bases and 0 bases, there was a span of 12 bases. Germline-derived CDR1 and CDR2 are ENHRY and SYGVKD. The length of the CDR3 is 15 residues. The CDR3: CAISELLSSSYEQYF. CDR3 nucleotides: TGTGCCATCAGTGAACTTCTGTCAAGCTCCTACGAGCAGTACTTC.

In this sample, this clone turned up a few times. The chain uses TRBV19 and TRBJ2-6; 7 bases are a match to TRBD1. Trimming took 3 bases from V and 1 from J; bases not matched to a gene: 6. The CDR3 sequence is 17 residues long. From germline, CDR1 is LNHDA and CDR2 SQIVND (reference sequence). In DNA form, the CDR3 reads TGTGCCAGTAGTATCCTGGGCAGGGGGTCTGGGGCCAACGTCCTGACTTTC. Its protein is CASSILGRGSGANVLTF.

This chain connects TRBV2 to TRBJ2-5; weak D call: TRBD1 (6 bases). The CDR3 totals 14 residues. V shed 6 bases and J shed 0 bases, with 11 bases lying between them. Germline assignment: CDR1 SNHLY and CDR2 FYNNEI. The CDR3 reads CASSHDRNQETQYF. For the CDR3, the DNA is TGTGCCAGCAGCCACGACAGGAACCAAGAGACCCAGTACTTC. The whole variable domain, remainder taken from reference TRBV2 and TRBJ2-5, is EPEVTQTPSHQVTQMGQEVILRCVPISNHLYFYWYRQILGQKVEFLVSFYNNEISEKSEIFDDQFSVERPDGSNFTLKIRSTKLEDSAMYFCASSHDRNQETQYFGPGTRLLVL.